Listed here are 14 T cell receptor beta chains from one sample, sequenced in a study of post-analysis software for immune sequencing data. The study, taken as a whole, reports: Patients carried 4 or 5 TRBV segments more frequently than controls did, and TRBV5-6, TRBV5-1 and TRBV20-1 were among them.

TCR beta cDNA libraries included unique molecular identifiers. TCRdb independently ran MiXCR on the PCR reads; one entry per CDR3 protein. The repertoire has roughly 570,000 distinct CDR3 sequences, around 34% of them found once; the top ten carry 5% to 6%. These receptors' targets are unknown. Sequencing was performed on blood. These receptors originate from a girl younger than 18 with multiple sclerosis.

The rearrangement joins TRBV6-5 to TRBJ2-7, with D perhaps TRBD2 (6 bases). V dropped 6 bases and J dropped 3 bases, with 15 bases sitting between them. There are 14 residues in the CDR3. Germline loops: CDR1 MNHEY, CDR2 SVGAGI. CDR3: CASRYNGGNYEQYF. In DNA form, the CDR3 reads TGTGCCAGCAGGTACAACGGGGGAAACTACGAGCAGTACTTC.

This clonotype turned up a few times. The chain joins TRBV3-1 to TRBJ2-5; 9 nucleotides match TRBD2. Judging by the DNA end, TRBJ2-7 fits better; the J call may be wrong. The CDR3 length is 15 residues. CDR1 and CDR2 from the germline V gene are LGHDT and YNNKEL (reference sequence). The CDR3 loop is CASSLYSGGTYEQYF. The CDR3, as DNA: TGTGCCAGCAGCCTATATAGCGGGGGCACCTACGAGCAGTACTTC.

With regard to this clonotype: This could be a read error, since a much larger clone is one nucleotide away. The chain links TRBV20-1 to TRBJ2-5; 10 positions agree with TRBD2. The V and J ends lost 6 bases and 11 bases, in that order; junction bases with no gene match: 12. CDR1 and CDR2 (germline): DFQATT, SNEGSKA (reference sequence). The CDR3 length is 13 residues. The CDR3 protein is CSASGLATNEQYF. DNA of the CDR3: TGCAGTGCCTCGGGACTAGCGACCAATGAGCAGTACTTC.

This clonotype was counted a few times. The chain joins TRBV29-1 to TRBJ2-1; the match to TRBD2 covers 11 bases. The junction had 3 bases not matched to a gene; V was cut back by 2 bases and J by 3 bases. Germline V gene sequence: CDR1 SQVTM, CDR2 ANQGSEA. The CDR3 covers 15 residues. The CDR3 is CSVEPGLAGYNEQFF. The CDR3 coding sequence is TGCAGCGTTGAACCCGGACTAGCGGGCTACAATGAGCAGTTCTTC.

The table lists this clonotype with a few counts. CDR3 amino acids: CASTGLPGETQYF. DNA for the CDR3: TGTGCCAGCACCGGACTCCCTGGGGAGACCCAGTACTTC. The rearrangement joins TRBV2 to TRBJ2-5; tentative D call: TRBD2 (5 bases). Germline loops: CDR1 SNHLY, CDR2 FYNNEI. The CDR3 runs 13 residues. V dropped 7 bases and J dropped 5 bases, with 14 bases sitting between them.

For the CDR3, the DNA is TGTGCCAGCTCACCCCTCCCCCTGACAGACAGCACAGATACGCAGTATTTT. It specifies CASSPLPLTDSTDTQYF. The V and J genes are TRBV18 and TRBJ2-3; maybe TRBD1 (5 bases). Trimming left V 3 bases short and J 0 bases short, with 16 bases between. The CDR3 is 17 amino acids. Germline V gene sequence: CDR1 KGHSH, CDR2 LQKENI.

The V gene is TRBV9, the J gene TRBJ1-1; TRBD1 agrees at 8 bases. The CDR3 extends over 13 amino acids. J lost 7 bases, V lost 3 bases, and 5 bases had no gene match. CDR1 and CDR2 (germline): SGDLS, YYNGEE. CDR3 coding DNA: TGTGCCAGCAGCGCGACAGGGGCGTTTGAAGCTTTCTTT. It translates to CASSATGAFEAFF.

The CDR3, as DNA: TGTGCCAGCACCATAGCGGGGGGGCCGGGTACGCAGTATTTT. This translates into CASTIAGGPGTQYF. The V and J genes are TRBV11-2 and TRBJ2-3; 11 positions agree with TRBD2. Germline CDR1 and CDR2: SGHAT and FQNNGV. The CDR3 totals 14 residues. With V trimmed by 7 bases and J by 8 bases, 8 bases remained unmatched.

This chain joins TRBV7-9 and TRBJ1-6; a weak D match, TRBD1 (5 bases). Germline CDR1 reads SEHNR; CDR2 reads FQNEAQ (reference sequence). Trimming shortened V by 3 bases and J by 0 bases, and 12 bases separated the two germline ends. This CDR3 comprises 17 residues. Here the CDR3 reads CASSFGAGSSYNSPLHF. In DNA, the CDR3 is TGTGCCAGCAGCTTCGGCGCAGGGAGCTCCTATAATTCACCCCTCCACTTT.

This clonotype was observed once. The chain has TRBV5-1 and TRBJ1-2; possibly TRBD1 for D (5 bases). The V end was cut by 0 bases, the J end by 7 bases, with 22 bases between. Germline V gene lookup returns CDR1 SGHRS and CDR2 YFSETQ. This CDR3 region has 17 residues. For the CDR3, the DNA is TGCGCCAGCAGCTTGGCCAGTCAAGGTGGTGGGGGAATTGGCTACACCTTC. Protein product: CASSLASQGGGGIGYTF.

The chain couples TRBV11-2 to TRBJ2-4; a possible D gene is TRBD2 (7 bases). V lost 5 bases and J 3 bases, leaving 29 bases between the germline ends. CDR3 length: 20 residues. The germline V gene encodes CDR1 SGHAT and CDR2 FQNNGV. CDR3: CASSTGFLSGGQVGKNIQYF. For the CDR3, the DNA is TGTGCCAGCAGCACAGGGTTTTTGTCCGGGGGGCAGGTGGGCAAAAACATTCAGTACTTC. Combining the CDR3 with reference TRBV11-2 and TRBJ2-4 gives the whole variable domain EAGVAQSPRYKIIEKRQSVAFWCNPISGHATLYWYQQILGQGPKLLIQFQNNGVVDDSQLPKDRFSAERLKGVDSTLKIQPAKLEDSAVYLCASSTGFLSGGQVGKNIQYFGAGTRLSVL.

The chain joins TRBV7-2 to TRBJ2-5, with 10 bases lining up with TRBD2. The germline CDR1 and CDR2 sequences are SGHTA and FQGNSA. V lost 3 bases to trimming and J lost 11 bases; unmatched junction nucleotides: 18. There are 17 residues in the CDR3. This chain's CDR3 is CASSLASLAGPGNEQYF. CDR3 DNA sequence: TGTGCCAGCAGCTTGGCCTCACTAGCGGGGCCGGGGAATGAGCAGTACTTC. Based on the CDR3 plus reference TRBV7-2 and TRBJ2-5, the full variable domain is GAGVSQSPSNKVTEKGKDVELRCDPISGHTALYWYRQSLGQGLEFLIYFQGNSAPDKSGLPSDRFSAERTGGSVSTLTIQRTQQEDSAVYLCASSLASLAGPGNEQYFGPGTRLLVL.

The V call is TRBV5-1, the J call TRBJ2-3; D may be TRBD2 (6 bases). Trimming stripped 0 bases from V and 6 bases from J, with 14 bases between. The germline V gene has CDR1 SGHRS and CDR2 YFSETQ. This CDR3 spans 15 amino acids. The CDR3 coding sequence is TGCGCCAGCAGCTTGGAGACTAGATCTTGGGATACGCAGTATTTT. This sequence encodes CASSLETRSWDTQYF.

The chain couples TRBV7-8 to TRBJ1-5; D is unclear. Germline CDR1 reads SGHVS; CDR2 reads FQNEAQ. The CDR3 is made up of 12 amino acids. Between the trimmed V and J ends, which lost 5 bases and 3 bases, there was a span of 5 bases. CDR3 residues: CASSHSNQPQHF. The CDR3 DNA reads as TGTGCCAGCAGCCACTCCAATCAGCCCCAGCATTTT.